These 11 T cell receptor beta chains originate from one sample sequenced in a study of long-term antiretroviral therapy in people with HIV. At survey level, the immunoSEQ assay was run in its v3.0 version. Repertoires were generated with immunoSEQ multiplex PCR, while TCRdb's copy carries only in-frame clones and drops some. The repertoire holds 25,000 to 30,000 clones, with roughly three quarters as singletons. This sample comprised unsorted PBMCs, obtained 2.1 years after starting antiretroviral therapy. These receptors all stem from a man aged 25-45 years with HIV.

The gene calls are TRBV5-6 and TRBJ2-1, with D perhaps TRBD1 (6 bases). V was shortened by 0 bases and J by 8 bases, with 18 bases between the two germline ends. This CDR3 contains 16 residues. Germline assignment: CDR1 SGHDT and CDR2 YYEEEE. The CDR3 nucleotides are TGTGCCAGCAGCTTGGGGGAGAGCAGGGGAATAGATGAGCAGTTCTTC. It codes for CASSLGESRGIDEQFF.

The chain recombines TRBV5-1 with TRBJ2-1, with D tentatively TRBD1 (6 bases). The CDR3 has 16 residues. The V gene's germline CDR1 is SGHRS and CDR2 YFSETQ. V was trimmed by 5 bases and J by 5 bases, leaving 20 bases between them. CDR3 sequence reads: CASRFTTGLGNNEQFF. Here the CDR3 DNA reads TGCGCCAGCAGATTCACGACAGGTCTGGGAAACAATGAGCAGTTCTTC.

The chain carries TRBV28 and TRBJ1-2, with 7 bases fitting TRBD1. Unmatched junction bases numbered 4, after V lost 5 bases and J lost 4 bases. Germline CDR1 MDHEN, CDR2 SYDVKM. The CDR3 sequence is 13 residues long. This CDR3 is CASSRQGTYGYTF. Written as DNA, the CDR3 is TGTGCCAGCAGTCGACAGGGTACCTATGGCTACACCTTC.

This chain joins TRBV28 and TRBJ2-1; no reliable D call. Germline CDR1 MDHEN, CDR2 SYDVKM. The CDR3 loop spans 14 amino acids. V lost 6 bases to trimming and J lost 3 bases, with 12 bases between them. Written as DNA, the CDR3 is TGTGCCAGCAGAATGAGTAAACACTACAATGAGCAGTTCTTC. It is translated as CASRMSKHYNEQFF. Combining the CDR3 with reference TRBV28 and TRBJ2-1 gives the whole variable domain DVKVTQSSRYLVKRTGEKVFLECVQDMDHENMFWYRQDPGLGLRLIYFSYDVKMKEKGDIPEGYSVSREKKERFSLILESASTNQTSMYLCASRMSKHYNEQFFGPGTRLTVL.

This clone was recorded once. This chain joins TRBV7-2 and TRBJ2-7, with D hard to call. Between the trimmed V and J ends, which lost 1 base and 2 bases, there was a span of 9 bases. The CDR3 length is 14 residues. Germline V gene lookup returns CDR1 SGHTA and CDR2 FQGNSA. The CDR3: CASSLDGSPYEQYF. CDR3 DNA: TGTGCCAGCAGCTTAGATGGGTCTCCCTACGAGCAGTACTTC.

This clone was observed a handful of times. The chain joins TRBV4-1 to TRBJ2-1; TRBD2 aligns across 7 bases. Germline lookup yields CDR1 MGHRA and CDR2 YSYEKL. The CDR3 contains 16 residues. V was pared by 0 bases and J by 6 bases, with 8 bases of the junction left unmatched. The DNA of the CDR3 is TGCGCCAGCAGCCAAGAGGGTGGACTAGGCATCAATGAGCAGTTCTTC. It encodes CASSQEGGLGINEQFF.

CDR3 DNA: TGTGCCAGCAGTTCCCCGACAGGGGTTATAAACACTGAAGCTTTCTTT. Its protein is CASSSPTGVINTEAFF. The J gene is TRBJ1-1, the V gene TRBV28, with 8 bases aligning to TRBD1. The V gene's germline CDR1 is MDHEN and CDR2 SYDVKM. This CDR3 contains 16 residues. The V gene end was trimmed by 4 bases and the J gene end by 2 bases; junction bases not matched to a gene: 9.

The CDR3 is CASSTGAQETQYF. CDR3 bases: TGTGCCAGCAGCACAGGGGCCCAAGAGACCCAGTACTTC. V and J are TRBV9 and TRBJ2-5; 7 positions match TRBD1. This CDR3 is built from 13 residues. The J segment lost 1 base and the V segment lost 4 bases, leaving 1 base of the junction unmatched. Germline values: CDR1 SGDLS, CDR2 YYNGEE.

The rearrangement uses TRBV5-1 and TRBJ2-5, with 7 bases lining up with TRBD1. The CDR3 runs to 13 residues. Per germline, CDR1 SGHRS and CDR2 YFSETQ. Trimming at V came to 2 bases and at J to 7 bases, leaving 5 bases not matched to a gene. The CDR3 DNA is TGCGCCAGCAGCTTTGTACAGGGGAGGACCCAGTACTTC. Encoded protein: CASSFVQGRTQYF.

The rearrangement joins TRBV11-3 to TRBJ2-2, with no clear D. The germline V gene has CDR1 SGHNT and CDR2 YENEEA. This CDR3 region has 13 residues. V was trimmed by 0 bases and J by 4 bases, leaving 3 bases between them. Written as DNA, the CDR3 is TGTGCCAGCAGCTTAGACTTCACCGGGGAGCTGTTTTTT. It specifies CASSLDFTGELFF.

The rearrangement uses TRBV6-1 and TRBJ2-3, with TRBD2 matching over 9 bases. The length of the CDR3 is 16 residues. The germline CDR1 and CDR2 sequences are MNHNS and SASEGT. V gave up 2 bases and J gave up 3 bases; unmatched junction bases: 6. CDR3 region: CASSELAGGQTDTQYF. DNA of the CDR3: TGTGCCAGCAGTGAATTGGCGGGGGGGCAGACAGATACGCAGTATTTT.